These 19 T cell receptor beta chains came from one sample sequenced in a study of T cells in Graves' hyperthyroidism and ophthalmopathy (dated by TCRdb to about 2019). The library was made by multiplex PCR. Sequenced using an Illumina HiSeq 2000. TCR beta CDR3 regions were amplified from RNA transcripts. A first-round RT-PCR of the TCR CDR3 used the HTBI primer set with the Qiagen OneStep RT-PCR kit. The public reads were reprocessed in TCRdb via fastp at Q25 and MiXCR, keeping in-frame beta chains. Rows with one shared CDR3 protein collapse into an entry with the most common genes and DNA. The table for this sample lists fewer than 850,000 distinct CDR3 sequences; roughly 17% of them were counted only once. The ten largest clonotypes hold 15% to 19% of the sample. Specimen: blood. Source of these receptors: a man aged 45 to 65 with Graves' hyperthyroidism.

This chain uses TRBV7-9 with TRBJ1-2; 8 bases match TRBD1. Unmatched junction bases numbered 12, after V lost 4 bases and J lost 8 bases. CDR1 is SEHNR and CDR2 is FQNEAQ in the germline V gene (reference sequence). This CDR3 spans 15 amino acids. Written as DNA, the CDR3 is TGTGCCAGCAGCTCGCTACGCGGACAGGGAAGGGGCTACACCTTC. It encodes CASSSLRGQGRGYTF.

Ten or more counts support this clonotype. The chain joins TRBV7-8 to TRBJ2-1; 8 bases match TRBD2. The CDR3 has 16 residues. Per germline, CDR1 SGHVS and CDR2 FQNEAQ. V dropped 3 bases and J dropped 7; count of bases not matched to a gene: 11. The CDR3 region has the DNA TGTGCCAGCAGCTTTTTTCGGGGGGTAGCGGGAAATGAGCAGTTCTTC. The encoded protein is CASSFFRGVAGNEQFF.

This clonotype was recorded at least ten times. The CDR3 loop reads CASSPGVGSEQYF. In DNA form, the CDR3 reads TGTGCCAGCTCACCCGGGGTAGGGAGCGAGCAGTACTTC. V and J are TRBV18 and TRBJ2-7, with D possibly TRBD2 on 5 matching bases. The CDR3 sequence is 13 residues long. Germline assignment: CDR1 KGHSH and CDR2 LQKENI. Trimming pared 3 bases from V and 6 bases from J, leaving 12 bases between. Based on the CDR3 plus reference TRBV18 and TRBJ2-7, the full variable domain is NAGVMQNPRHLVRRRGQEARLRCSPMKGHSHVYWYRQLPEEGLKFMVYLQKENIIDESGMPKERFSAEFPKEGPSILRIQQVVRGDSAAYFCASSPGVGSEQYFGPGTRLTVT.

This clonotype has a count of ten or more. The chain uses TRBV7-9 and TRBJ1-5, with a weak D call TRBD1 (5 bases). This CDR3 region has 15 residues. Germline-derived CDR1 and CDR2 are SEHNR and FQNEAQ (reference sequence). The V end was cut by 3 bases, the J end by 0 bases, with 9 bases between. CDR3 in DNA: TGTGCCAGCAGCTTCGCAGGGACTAGCAATCAGCCCCAGCATTTT. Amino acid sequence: CASSFAGTSNQPQHF.

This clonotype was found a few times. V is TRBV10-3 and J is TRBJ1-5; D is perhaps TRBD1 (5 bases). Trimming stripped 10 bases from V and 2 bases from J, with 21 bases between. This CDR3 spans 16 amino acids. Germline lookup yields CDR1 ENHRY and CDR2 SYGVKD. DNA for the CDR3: TGTGCCACCAGGAAAGCAGGGCCCGGGGGCAATCAGCCCCAGCATTTT. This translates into CATRKAGPGGNQPQHF.

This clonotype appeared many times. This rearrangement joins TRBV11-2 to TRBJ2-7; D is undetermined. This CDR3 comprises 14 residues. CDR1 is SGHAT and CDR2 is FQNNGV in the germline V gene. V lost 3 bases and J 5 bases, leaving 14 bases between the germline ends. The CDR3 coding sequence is TGTGCCAGCAGCTTGGGTGGGCCCCCAAACGAGCAGTACTTC. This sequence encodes CASSLGGPPNEQYF. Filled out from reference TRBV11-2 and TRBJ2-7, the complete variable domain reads EAGVAQSPRYKIIEKRQSVAFWCNPISGHATLYWYQQILGQGPKLLIQFQNNGVVDDSQLPKDRFSAERLKGVDSTLKIQPAKLEDSAVYLCASSLGGPPNEQYFGPGTRLTVT.

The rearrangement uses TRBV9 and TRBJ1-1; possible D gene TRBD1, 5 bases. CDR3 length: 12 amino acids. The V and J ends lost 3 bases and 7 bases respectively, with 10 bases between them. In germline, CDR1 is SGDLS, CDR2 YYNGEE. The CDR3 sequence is CASSAEGIEAFF. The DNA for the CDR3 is TGTGCCAGCAGCGCCGAGGGGATTGAAGCTTTCTTT.

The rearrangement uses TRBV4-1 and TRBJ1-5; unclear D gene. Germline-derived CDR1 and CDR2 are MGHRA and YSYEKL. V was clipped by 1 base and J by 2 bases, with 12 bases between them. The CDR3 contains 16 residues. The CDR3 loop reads CASSQGPGRGNQPQHF. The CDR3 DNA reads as TGCGCCAGCAGCCAAGGCCCCGGGAGGGGCAATCAGCCCCAGCATTTT.

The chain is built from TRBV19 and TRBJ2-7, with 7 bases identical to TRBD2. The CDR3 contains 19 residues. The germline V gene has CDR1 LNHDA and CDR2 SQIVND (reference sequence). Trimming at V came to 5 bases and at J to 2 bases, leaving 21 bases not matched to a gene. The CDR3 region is CASSATPGLPNPTAYEQYF. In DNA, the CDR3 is TGTGCCAGTAGTGCTACACCGGGACTACCTAACCCTACGGCCTACGAGCAGTACTTC.

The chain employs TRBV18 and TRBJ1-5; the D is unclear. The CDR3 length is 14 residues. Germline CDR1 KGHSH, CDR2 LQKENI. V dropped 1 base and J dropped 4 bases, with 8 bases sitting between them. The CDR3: CASSPLTLNQPQHF. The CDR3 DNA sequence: TGTGCCAGCTCACCACTCACACTGAATCAGCCCCAGCATTTT.

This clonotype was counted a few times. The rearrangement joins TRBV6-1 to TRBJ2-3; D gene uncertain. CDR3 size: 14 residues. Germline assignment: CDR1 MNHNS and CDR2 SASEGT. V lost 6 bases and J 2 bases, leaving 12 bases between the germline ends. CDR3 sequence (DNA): TGTGCCAGCAGAGACTCAAACCCCACAGATACGCAGTATTTT. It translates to CASRDSNPTDTQYF.

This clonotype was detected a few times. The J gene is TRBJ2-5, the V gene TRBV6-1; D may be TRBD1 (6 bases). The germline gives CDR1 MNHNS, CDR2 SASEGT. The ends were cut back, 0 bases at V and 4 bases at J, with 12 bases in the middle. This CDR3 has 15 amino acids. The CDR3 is CASSEAPQGRETQYF. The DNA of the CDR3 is TGTGCCAGCAGTGAAGCGCCTCAGGGGAGAGAGACCCAGTACTTC.

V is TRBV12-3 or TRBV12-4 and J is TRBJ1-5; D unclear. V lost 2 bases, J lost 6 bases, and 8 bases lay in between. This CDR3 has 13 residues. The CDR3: CASSLKAGQPQHF. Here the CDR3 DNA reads TGTGCCAGCAGTTTAAAGGCGGGTCAGCCCCAGCATTTT.

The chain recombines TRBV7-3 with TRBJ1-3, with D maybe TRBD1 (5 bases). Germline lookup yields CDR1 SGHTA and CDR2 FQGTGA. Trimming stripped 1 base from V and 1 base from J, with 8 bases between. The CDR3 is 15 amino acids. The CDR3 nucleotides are TGTGCCAGCAGCTTAATGGGGACTTCTGGAAACACCATATATTTT. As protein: CASSLMGTSGNTIYF.

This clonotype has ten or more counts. CDR3: CAWSTQGYEQYF. For the CDR3, the DNA is TGTGCCTGGAGTACGCAGGGATACGAGCAGTACTTC. This chain connects TRBV30 to TRBJ2-7, with D possibly TRBD1 on 5 matching bases. The CDR3 runs to 12 residues. The V gene lost 2 bases and the J gene lost 4 bases, with 9 bases spanning the gap. Germline loops: CDR1 GTSNPN, CDR2 SVGIG (reference sequence).

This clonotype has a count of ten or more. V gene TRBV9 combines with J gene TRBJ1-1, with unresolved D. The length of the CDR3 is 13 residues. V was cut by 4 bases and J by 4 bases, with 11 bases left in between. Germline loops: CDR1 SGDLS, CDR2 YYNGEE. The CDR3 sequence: CASSPSSGTEAFF. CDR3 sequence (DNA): TGTGCCAGCAGCCCTAGTAGTGGCACTGAAGCTTTCTTT. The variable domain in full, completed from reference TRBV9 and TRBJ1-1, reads DSGVTQTPKHLITATGQRVTLRCSPRSGDLSVYWYQQSLDQGLQFLIQYYNGEERAKGNILERFSAQQFPDLHSELNLSSLELGDSALYFCASSPSSGTEAFFGQGTRLTVV.

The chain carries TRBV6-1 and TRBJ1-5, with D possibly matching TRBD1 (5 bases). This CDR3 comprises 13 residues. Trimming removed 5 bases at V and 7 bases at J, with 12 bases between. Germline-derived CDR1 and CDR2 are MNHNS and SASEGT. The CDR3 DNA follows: TGTGCCAGCAGTTCCAGGGAGGACCAGCCCCAGCATTTT. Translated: CASSSREDQPQHF.

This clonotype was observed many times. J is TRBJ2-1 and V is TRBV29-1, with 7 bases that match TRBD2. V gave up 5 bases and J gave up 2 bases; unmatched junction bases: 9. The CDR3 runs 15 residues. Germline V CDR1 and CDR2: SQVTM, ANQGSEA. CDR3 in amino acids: CSVSPGGSAYNEQFF. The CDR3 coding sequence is TGCAGCGTTTCTCCGGGAGGCTCAGCCTACAATGAGCAGTTCTTC.

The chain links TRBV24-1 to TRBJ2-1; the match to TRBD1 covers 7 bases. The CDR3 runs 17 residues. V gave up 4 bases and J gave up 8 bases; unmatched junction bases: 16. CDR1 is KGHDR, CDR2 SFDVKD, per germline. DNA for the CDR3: TGTGCCACCAGTGACTCTCAAACAGGGGTTCTTGTGGATGAGCAGTTCTTC. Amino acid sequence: CATSDSQTGVLVDEQFF.